This TCR beta chain appears in the sequencing data of a study of shared clonotypes between healthy human individuals. Whole-study findings and limits: Across several donors, naive CD4 shared roughly 5%, naive CD8 under 4%, memory CD4 2.3%, memory CD8 0.4% to 0.5%. Read depth was anticipated to influence clonotype sharing among donors.

In its sample, this clone was seen once. The antigen remains unidentified. Sequenced by immunoSEQ multiplex PCR; TCRdb stores in-frame clones only, minus some. The sample lists roughly 2,000,000 clones, about 94% occurring once. Naive CD8 cells comprised CD45RO-negative, CCR7-positively selected cells, excluding terminally differentiated effector memory CD45RA+ cells. None of the donors, who were healthy HIV-negative adults, had recently had acute infections or vaccinations. The CDR3 is 15 residues long. V lost 2 bases and J lost 1, with 8 bases in between. Germline V gene sequence: CDR1 MNHEY, CDR2 SVGAGI.

Sequences were obtained from naive CD8+ T cells sorted from blood. The sequence derives from a man between 18 and 35 years old in good health. The rearrangement links TRBV6-5 to TRBJ2-2; unclear D gene. The CDR3 here is CASSYVRRNTGELFF. CDR3 nucleotides: TGTGCCAGCAGTTACGTTCGGAGGAACACCGGGGAGCTGTTTTTT.